The 15 T cell receptor beta chains in this list originate from one sample, sequenced in a study of cytomegalovirus exposure and HLA in healthy donors. Use of 60 Vbeta and 13 Jbeta primers characterized the PCR. Measured with immunoSEQ multiplex PCR; TCRdb has only the in-frame clones, and not every one. The sample consists of around 300,000 clones, almost 85% of them appearing once. Sequencing input: PBMCs. The receptors derive from a woman aged 40 to 50 in good health and CMV-seropositive.

This clone was detected a few times. V usage is TRBV7-2 and J usage is TRBJ2-7; 7 nucleotides match TRBD2. With 1 base clipped from V and 3 bases from J, the junction kept 3 bases outside the gene matches. CDR1 and CDR2 (germline): SGHTA, FQGNSA. This CDR3 region has 14 residues. The CDR3 reads CASSLGGRSYEQYF. For the CDR3, the DNA is TGTGCCAGCAGCTTAGGCGGGAGAAGCTACGAGCAGTACTTC.

This clone has only a few counts. The rearrangement links TRBV10-3 to TRBJ1-3, with D unclear. This CDR3 has 14 amino acids. Germline CDR1 is ENHRY and CDR2 is SYGVKD. The V end lost 2 bases, the J end lost 4 bases, and 9 bases lay between the germline ends. The CDR3 region has the DNA TGTGCCATCAGTGAGAATGCAGGCGGAAACACCATATATTTT. Translation: CAISENAGGNTIYF.

V and J are TRBV5-1 and TRBJ1-6; 10 nucleotides align to TRBD1. The germline gives CDR1 SGHRS, CDR2 YFSETQ. The CDR3 totals 20 residues. V gave up 2 bases and J gave up 0 bases; unmatched junction bases: 11. CDR3 loop: CASSFLPGQGSSSYNSPLHF. CDR3 sequence (DNA): TGCGCCAGCAGCTTCCTTCCGGGACAGGGGTCCAGCTCCTATAATTCACCCCTCCACTTT.

V gene TRBV5-1 combines with J gene TRBJ1-5; D is possibly TRBD1 (6 bases). CDR3 length: 15 residues. V was clipped by 4 bases and J by 0 bases, with 11 bases between them. Germline values: CDR1 SGHRS, CDR2 YFSETQ. DNA for the CDR3: TGCGCCAGCAGCCTACAGGGTTATAGCAATCAGCCCCAGCATTTT. As protein: CASSLQGYSNQPQHF.

The chain carries TRBV9 and TRBJ1-4, with D possibly TRBD1 on 5 matching bases. CDR1 and CDR2 from the germline V gene are SGDLS and YYNGEE. This CDR3 comprises 13 residues. V shed 4 bases and J shed 7 bases, with 11 bases lying between them. For the CDR3, the DNA is TGTGCCAGCAGCCAGGGACTCGTTGAAAAACTGTTTTTT. Encoded protein: CASSQGLVEKLFF.

The CDR3 DNA is TGCGCCAGCAGCTGGAACCCGGGACTAGCGAGCGAGCAGTACTTC. It encodes CASSWNPGLASEQYF. The chain couples TRBV5-1 to TRBJ2-7; 10 nucleotides match TRBD2. Germline V gene lookup returns CDR1 SGHRS and CDR2 YFSETQ. This CDR3 is 15 amino acids long. Germline trimming cut 3 bases from V and 6 bases from J; bases unmatched to any gene: 9.

The chain recombines TRBV5-4 with TRBJ2-7, with 10 bases fitting TRBD1. Trimming at V came to 4 bases and at J to 3 bases, leaving 7 bases not matched to a gene. The CDR3 extends over 15 amino acids. Germline loops: CDR1 SGHNT, CDR2 YYREEE (reference sequence). DNA for the CDR3: TGTGCCAGCAGCGCCCGGGACAGGGGTCTCTACGAGCAGTACTTC. This gives the protein CASSARDRGLYEQYF.

V is TRBV28 and J is TRBJ1-2; D might be TRBD1 (5 bases). The germline V gene encodes CDR1 MDHEN and CDR2 SYDVKM. This CDR3 comprises 13 residues. The V end was cut by 8 bases, the J end by 1 base, with 11 bases between. The DNA of the CDR3 is TGTGCCAGCGGGGCAGCCGTTAACTATGGCTACACCTTC. Its protein product is CASGAAVNYGYTF.

J is TRBJ2-1 and V is TRBV10-3; TRBD2 is a possible D gene (5 bases). Germline CDR1 and CDR2: ENHRY and SYGVKD. The CDR3 consists of 15 residues. V dropped 2 bases and J dropped 1 base, with 9 bases sitting between them. The CDR3 sequence is CAISEGSGSYNEQFF. CDR3 bases: TGTGCCATCAGTGAGGGCAGCGGTTCCTACAATGAGCAGTTCTTC.

The rearrangement uses TRBV19 and TRBJ2-7; the D gene is possibly TRBD1 (5 bases). The CDR3 spans 13 residues. Germline V gene sequence: CDR1 LNHDA, CDR2 SQIVND (reference sequence). V was trimmed by 3 bases and J by 4 bases, leaving 10 bases between them. CDR3 DNA: TGTGCCAGTAGTATCGGGCCAGGGTACGAGCAGTACTTC. As protein: CASSIGPGYEQYF.

CDR3 nucleotide sequence: TGTGCCAGCAGTTATGGGGGGATCGGACAGGGACAAATGACGTTCTTC. Protein sequence: CASSYGGIGQGQMTFF. The gene calls are TRBV6-5 and TRBJ2-1, with 8 bases matching TRBD1. The CDR3 sequence is 16 residues long. V shed 3 bases and J 15 bases; nucleotides not matched to a gene: 19. Germline V lookup: CDR1 MNHEY, CDR2 SVGAGI.

The chain combines TRBV29-1 with TRBJ2-1; D unresolved. V lost 4 bases and J 4 bases, leaving 8 bases between the germline ends. Per germline, CDR1 SQVTM and CDR2 ANQGSEA. This CDR3 is 12 amino acids long. The CDR3 coding sequence is TGCAGCGTTGTCCCCCAATACAATGAGCAGTTCTTC. Protein sequence: CSVVPQYNEQFF.

V is TRBV28 and J is TRBJ2-7, with 7 nucleotides matching TRBD2. The CDR3 spans 16 residues. Germline V gives CDR1 MDHEN, CDR2 SYDVKM. The ends lost 1 base at V and 4 bases at J; junction bases unmatched: 10. CDR3 sequence (DNA): TGTGCCAGCAGTTTATCGGGGGGAGTCCCTATTTACGAGCAGTACTTC. Amino acid sequence: CASSLSGGVPIYEQYF.

The rearrangement links TRBV18 to TRBJ2-3, with 10 bases identical to TRBD2. Germline V gene data show CDR1 as KGHSH and CDR2 as LQKENI. V lost 4 bases to trimming and J lost 0 bases; unmatched junction nucleotides: 4. The CDR3 has 16 residues. The CDR3 sequence is CASSLGTSVSTDTQYF. The CDR3 DNA is TGTGCCAGCTCACTCGGGACTAGCGTAAGCACAGATACGCAGTATTTT.

The gene calls are TRBV30 and TRBJ1-4; D ambiguous. V was clipped by 4 bases and J by 8 bases, with 11 bases between them. Germline values: CDR1 GTSNPN, CDR2 SVGIG (reference sequence). The CDR3 is 12 amino acids. The CDR3 here is CAWTRHREKLFF. In DNA, the CDR3 is TGTGCCTGGACCCGCCATCGGGAAAAACTGTTTTTT.